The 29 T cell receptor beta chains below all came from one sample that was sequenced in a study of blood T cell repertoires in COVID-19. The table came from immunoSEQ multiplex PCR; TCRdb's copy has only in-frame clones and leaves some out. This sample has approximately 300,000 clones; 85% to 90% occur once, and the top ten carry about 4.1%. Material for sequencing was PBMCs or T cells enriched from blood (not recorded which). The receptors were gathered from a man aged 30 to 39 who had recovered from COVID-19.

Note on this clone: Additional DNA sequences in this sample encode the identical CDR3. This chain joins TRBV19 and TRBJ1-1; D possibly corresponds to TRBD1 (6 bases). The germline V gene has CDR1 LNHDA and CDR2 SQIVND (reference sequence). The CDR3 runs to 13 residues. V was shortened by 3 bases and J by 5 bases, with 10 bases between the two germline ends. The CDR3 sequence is CASSISGVTEAFF. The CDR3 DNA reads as TGTGCCAGTAGTATCTCAGGGGTTACTGAAGCTTTCTTT.

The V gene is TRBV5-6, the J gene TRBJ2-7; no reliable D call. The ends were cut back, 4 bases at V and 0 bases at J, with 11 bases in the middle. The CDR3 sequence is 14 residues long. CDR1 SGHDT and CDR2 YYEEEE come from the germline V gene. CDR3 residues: CASSPGGGSYEQYF. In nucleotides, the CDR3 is TGTGCCAGCAGCCCTGGTGGCGGCTCCTACGAGCAGTACTTC.

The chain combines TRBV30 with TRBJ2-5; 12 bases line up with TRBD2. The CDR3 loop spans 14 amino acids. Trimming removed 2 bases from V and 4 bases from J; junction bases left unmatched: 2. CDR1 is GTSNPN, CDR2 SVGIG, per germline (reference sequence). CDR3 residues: CAWSKGLAGETQYF. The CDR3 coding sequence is TGTGCCTGGAGTAAGGGACTAGCGGGAGAGACCCAGTACTTC.

Here the CDR3 reads CASSPPGGSYEQYF. In nucleotides, the CDR3 is TGTGCCAGCTCACCCCCCGGTGGCTCCTACGAGCAGTACTTC. J is TRBJ2-7 and V is TRBV18; no firm D call. The germline V gene has CDR1 KGHSH and CDR2 LQKENI. The CDR3 runs to 14 residues. V was cut by 3 bases and J by 0 bases, with 9 bases left in between.

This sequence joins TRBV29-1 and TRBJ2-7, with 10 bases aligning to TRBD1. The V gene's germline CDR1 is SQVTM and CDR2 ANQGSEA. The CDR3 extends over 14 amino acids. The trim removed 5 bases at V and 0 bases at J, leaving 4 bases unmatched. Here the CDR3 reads CSVRDRGFSYEQYF. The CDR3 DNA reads TGCAGCGTTAGGGACAGGGGTTTCTCCTACGAGCAGTACTTC.

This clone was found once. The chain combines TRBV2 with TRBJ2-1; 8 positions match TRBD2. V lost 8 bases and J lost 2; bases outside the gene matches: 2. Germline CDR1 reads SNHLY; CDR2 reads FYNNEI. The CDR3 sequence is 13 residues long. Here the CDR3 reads CASGGGPYNEQFF. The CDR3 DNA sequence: TGTGCCAGCGGCGGGGGGCCCTACAATGAGCAGTTCTTC.

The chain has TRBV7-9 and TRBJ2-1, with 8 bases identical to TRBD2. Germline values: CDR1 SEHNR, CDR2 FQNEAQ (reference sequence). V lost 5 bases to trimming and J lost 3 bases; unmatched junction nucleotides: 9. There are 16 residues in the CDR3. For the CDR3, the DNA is TGTGCCAGCAGCCTCGGACTAGCACGGGGCTACAATGAGCAGTTCTTC. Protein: CASSLGLARGYNEQFF. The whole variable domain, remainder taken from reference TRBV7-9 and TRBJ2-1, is DTGVSQNPRHKITKRGQNVTFRCDPISEHNRLYWYRQTLGQGPEFLTYFQNEAQLEKSRLLSDRFSAERPKGSFSTLEIQRTEQGDSAMYLCASSLGLARGYNEQFFGPGTRLTVL.

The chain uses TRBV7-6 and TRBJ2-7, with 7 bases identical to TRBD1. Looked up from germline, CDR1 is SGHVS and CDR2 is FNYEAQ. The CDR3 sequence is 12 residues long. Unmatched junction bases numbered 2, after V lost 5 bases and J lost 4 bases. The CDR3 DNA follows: TGTGCCAGCAGCCCGGGACAGTACGAGCAGTACTTC. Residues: CASSPGQYEQYF.

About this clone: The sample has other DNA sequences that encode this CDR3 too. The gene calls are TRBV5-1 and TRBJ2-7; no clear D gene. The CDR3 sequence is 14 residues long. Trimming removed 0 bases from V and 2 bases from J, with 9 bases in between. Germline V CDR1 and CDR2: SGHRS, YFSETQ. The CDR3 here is CASSLVVSPYEQYF. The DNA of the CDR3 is TGCGCCAGCAGCTTGGTAGTCTCCCCCTACGAGCAGTACTTC.

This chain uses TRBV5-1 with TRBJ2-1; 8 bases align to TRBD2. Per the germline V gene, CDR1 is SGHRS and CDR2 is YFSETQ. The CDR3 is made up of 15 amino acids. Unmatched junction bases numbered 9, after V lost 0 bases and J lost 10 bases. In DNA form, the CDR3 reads TGCGCCAGCAGCTTGGTGGGTAGCGGGAACAGCGAGCAGTTCTTC. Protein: CASSLVGSGNSEQFF.

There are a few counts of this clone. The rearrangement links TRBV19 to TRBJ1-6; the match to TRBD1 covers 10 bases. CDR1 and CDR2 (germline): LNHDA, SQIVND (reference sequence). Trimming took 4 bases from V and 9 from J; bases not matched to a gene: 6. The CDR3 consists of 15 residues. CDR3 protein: CASSTGDRGRSPLHF. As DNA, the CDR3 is TGTGCCAGTAGTACCGGGGACAGGGGACGTTCACCCCTCCACTTT.

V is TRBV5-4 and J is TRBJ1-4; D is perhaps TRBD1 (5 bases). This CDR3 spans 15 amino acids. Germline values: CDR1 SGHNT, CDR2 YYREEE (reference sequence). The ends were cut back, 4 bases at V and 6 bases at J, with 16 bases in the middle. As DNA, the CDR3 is TGTGCCAGCAGCACTAGACGGACGGGGGATGAAAAACTGTTTTTT. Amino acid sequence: CASSTRRTGDEKLFF.

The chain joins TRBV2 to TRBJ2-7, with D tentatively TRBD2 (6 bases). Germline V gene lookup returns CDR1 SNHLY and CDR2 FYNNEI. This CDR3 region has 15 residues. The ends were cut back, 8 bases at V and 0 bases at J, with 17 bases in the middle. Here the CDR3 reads CASYPGGVSSYEQYF. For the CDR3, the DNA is TGTGCCAGCTACCCCGGCGGGGTAAGCTCCTACGAGCAGTACTTC.

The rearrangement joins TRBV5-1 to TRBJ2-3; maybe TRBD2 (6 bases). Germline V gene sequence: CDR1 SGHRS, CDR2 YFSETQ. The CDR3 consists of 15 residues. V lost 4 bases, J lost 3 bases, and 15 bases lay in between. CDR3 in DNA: TGCGCCAGCAGCCCCCGGACGGGAGAGACAGATACGCAGTATTTT. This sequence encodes CASSPRTGETDTQYF.

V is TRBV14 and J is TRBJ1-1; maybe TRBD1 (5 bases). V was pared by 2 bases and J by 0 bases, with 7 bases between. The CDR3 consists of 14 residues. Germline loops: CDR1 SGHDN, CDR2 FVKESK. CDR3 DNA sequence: TGTGCCAGCAGCCAACAGGGCGTGAACACTGAAGCTTTCTTT. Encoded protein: CASSQQGVNTEAFF. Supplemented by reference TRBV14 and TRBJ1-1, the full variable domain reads EAGVTQFPSHSVIEKGQTVTLRCDPISGHDNLYWYRRVMGKEIKFLLHFVKESKQDESGMPNNRFLAERTGGTYSTLKVQPAELEDSGVYFCASSQQGVNTEAFFGQGTRLTVV.

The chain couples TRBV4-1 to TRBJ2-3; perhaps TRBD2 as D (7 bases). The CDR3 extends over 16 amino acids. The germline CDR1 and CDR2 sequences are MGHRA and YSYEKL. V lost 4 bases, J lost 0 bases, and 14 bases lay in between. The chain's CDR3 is CASSLWAGASTDTQYF. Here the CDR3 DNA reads TGCGCCAGCAGCCTTTGGGCGGGGGCAAGCACAGATACGCAGTATTTT.

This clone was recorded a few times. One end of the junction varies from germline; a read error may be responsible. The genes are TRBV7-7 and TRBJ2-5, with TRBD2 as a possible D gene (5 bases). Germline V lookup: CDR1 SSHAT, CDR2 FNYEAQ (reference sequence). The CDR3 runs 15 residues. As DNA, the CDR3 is TGTGCTAGCAGCTTAGCGTGGCGGCCCCAAGAGACCCAGTACTTC. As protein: CASSLAWRPQETQYF.

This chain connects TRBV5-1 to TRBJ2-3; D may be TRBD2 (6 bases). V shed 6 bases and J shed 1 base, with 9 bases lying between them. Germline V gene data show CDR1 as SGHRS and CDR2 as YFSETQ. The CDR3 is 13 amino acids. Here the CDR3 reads CASTVAGTDTQYF. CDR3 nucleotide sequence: TGCGCCAGCACGGTAGCGGGCACAGATACGCAGTATTTT.

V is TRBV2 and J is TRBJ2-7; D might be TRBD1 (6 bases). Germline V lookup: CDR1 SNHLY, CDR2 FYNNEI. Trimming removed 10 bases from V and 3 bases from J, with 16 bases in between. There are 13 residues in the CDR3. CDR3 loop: CATRTGQGYEQYF. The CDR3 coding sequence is TGTGCCACCCGAACGGGACAAGGCTACGAGCAGTACTTC.

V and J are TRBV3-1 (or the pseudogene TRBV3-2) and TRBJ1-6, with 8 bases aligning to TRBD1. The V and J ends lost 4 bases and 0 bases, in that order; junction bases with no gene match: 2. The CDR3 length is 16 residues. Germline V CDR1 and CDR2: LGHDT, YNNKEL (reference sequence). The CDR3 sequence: CASSRTGSSYNSPLHF. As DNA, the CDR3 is TGTGCCAGCAGCCGGACAGGGAGCTCCTATAATTCACCCCTCCACTTT.

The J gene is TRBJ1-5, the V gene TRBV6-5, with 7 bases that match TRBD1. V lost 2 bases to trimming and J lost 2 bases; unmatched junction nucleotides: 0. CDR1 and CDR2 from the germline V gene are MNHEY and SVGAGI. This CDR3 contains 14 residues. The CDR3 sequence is CASSYGQGNQPQHF. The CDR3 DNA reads TGTGCCAGCAGTTACGGACAGGGCAATCAGCCCCAGCATTTT.

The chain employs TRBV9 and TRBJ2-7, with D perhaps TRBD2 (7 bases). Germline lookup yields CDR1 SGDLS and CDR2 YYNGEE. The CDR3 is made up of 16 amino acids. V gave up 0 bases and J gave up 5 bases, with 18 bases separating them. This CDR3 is CASSVDPRGGDDEQYF. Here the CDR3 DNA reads TGTGCCAGCAGCGTAGACCCAAGGGGGGGGGACGACGAGCAGTACTTC.

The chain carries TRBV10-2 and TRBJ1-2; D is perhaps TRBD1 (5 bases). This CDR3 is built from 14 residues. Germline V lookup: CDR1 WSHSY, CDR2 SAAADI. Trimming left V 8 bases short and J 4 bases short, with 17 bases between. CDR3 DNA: TGCGCCAGCCGGGCGGGGCCAGAGCGCTATGGCTACACCTTC. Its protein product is CASRAGPERYGYTF.

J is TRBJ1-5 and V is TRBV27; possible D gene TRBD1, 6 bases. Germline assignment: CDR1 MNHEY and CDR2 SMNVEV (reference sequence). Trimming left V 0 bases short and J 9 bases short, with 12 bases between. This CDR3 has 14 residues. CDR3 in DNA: TGTGCCAGCAGTTTATCCCAGGGGATGGGGCCCCAGCATTTT. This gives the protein CASSLSQGMGPQHF.

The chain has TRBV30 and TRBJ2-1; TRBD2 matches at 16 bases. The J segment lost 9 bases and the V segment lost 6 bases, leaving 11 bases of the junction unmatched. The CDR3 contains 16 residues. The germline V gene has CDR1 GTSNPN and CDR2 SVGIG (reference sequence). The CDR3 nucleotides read TGTGCCTGTCTCTCGGGACTAGCGGGAGGGCCAGGTGAGCAGTTCTTC. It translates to CACLSGLAGGPGEQFF.

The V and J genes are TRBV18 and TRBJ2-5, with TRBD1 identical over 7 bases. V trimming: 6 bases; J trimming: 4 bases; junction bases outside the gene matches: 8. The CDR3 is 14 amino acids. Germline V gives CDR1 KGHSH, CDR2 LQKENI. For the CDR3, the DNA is TGTGCCAGCTCGCCCAACAGGGGTTCAGAGACCCAGTACTTC. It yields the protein CASSPNRGSETQYF.

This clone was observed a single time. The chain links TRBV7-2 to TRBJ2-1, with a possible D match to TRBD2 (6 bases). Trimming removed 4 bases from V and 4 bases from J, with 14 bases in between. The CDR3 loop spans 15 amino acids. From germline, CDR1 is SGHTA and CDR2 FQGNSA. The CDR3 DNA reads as TGTGCCAGCAGCTCCCTCCGGGGACTTTACAATGAGCAGTTCTTC. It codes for CASSSLRGLYNEQFF.

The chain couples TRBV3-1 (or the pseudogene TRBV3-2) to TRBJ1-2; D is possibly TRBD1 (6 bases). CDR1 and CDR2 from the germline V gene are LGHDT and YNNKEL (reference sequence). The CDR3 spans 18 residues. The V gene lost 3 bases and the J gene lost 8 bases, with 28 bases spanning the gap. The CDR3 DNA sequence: TGTGCCAGCAGCCAGGCCCGGACAGACACCGCTCGGGGTTTCGGCTACACCTTC. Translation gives CASSQARTDTARGFGYTF.

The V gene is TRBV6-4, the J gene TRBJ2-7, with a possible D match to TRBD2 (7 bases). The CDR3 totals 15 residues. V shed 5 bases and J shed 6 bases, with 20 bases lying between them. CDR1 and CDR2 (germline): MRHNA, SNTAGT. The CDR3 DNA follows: TGTGCCAGCAGTAATGGGGGAGGGACACCCTCCGAGCAGTACTTC. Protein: CASSNGGGTPSEQYF.